This T cell receptor (beta chain) was captured in a study of blood T cell repertoires in COVID-19. In the study overall: The United States, Italy and Spain were the sources of the acute and convalescent COVID-19 samples. Nucleic acid was either cDNA or gDNA, and it came from T cells, B-cell-depleted T cells, or PBMCs.

This CDR3 region has 14 residues. CDR1 and CDR2 from the germline V gene are SEHNR and FQNEAQ (reference sequence). With 5 bases clipped from V and 7 bases from J, the junction kept 5 bases outside the gene matches. Original processing methods: By means of reference gene primer amplification, nucleated cell counts were estimated. Repertoires were generated with immunoSEQ multiplex PCR, while TCRdb's copy carries only in-frame clones and drops some. That table gives V, J and clone size, and the DNA gave D and trimming. This sample has roughly 200,000 clones; approximately 90% occur once, and the top ten carry around 0.53%.

This TCR came from a man aged 45 to 65 with acute or convalescent COVID-19. The chain is built from TRBV7-9 and TRBJ1-6, with 7 positions matching TRBD1. What was sequenced was peripheral blood. The chain's CDR3 is CASSTGTENSPLHF. The CDR3 DNA reads as TGTGCCAGCAGCACTGGGACAGAGAATTCACCCCTCCACTTT.